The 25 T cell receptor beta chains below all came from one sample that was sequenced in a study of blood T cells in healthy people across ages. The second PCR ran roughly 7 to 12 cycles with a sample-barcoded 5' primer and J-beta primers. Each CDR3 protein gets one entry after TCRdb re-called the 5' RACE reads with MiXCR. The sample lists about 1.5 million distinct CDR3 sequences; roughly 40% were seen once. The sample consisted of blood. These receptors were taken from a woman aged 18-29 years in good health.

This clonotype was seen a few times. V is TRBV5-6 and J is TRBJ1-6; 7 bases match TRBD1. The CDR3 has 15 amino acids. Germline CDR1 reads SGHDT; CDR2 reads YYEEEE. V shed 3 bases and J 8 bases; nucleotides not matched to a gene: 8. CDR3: CASSCFDRADSPLHF. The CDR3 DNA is TGTGCCAGCAGCTGCTTCGACAGGGCTGATTCACCCCTCCACTTT.

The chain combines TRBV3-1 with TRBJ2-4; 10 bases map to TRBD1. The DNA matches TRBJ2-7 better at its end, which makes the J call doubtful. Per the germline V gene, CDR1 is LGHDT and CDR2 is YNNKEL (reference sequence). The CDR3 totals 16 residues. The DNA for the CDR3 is TGTGCCAGCAGCCAAGCCGGGACAGGGGACACCTACGAGCAGTACTTC. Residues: CASSQAGTGDTYEQYF.

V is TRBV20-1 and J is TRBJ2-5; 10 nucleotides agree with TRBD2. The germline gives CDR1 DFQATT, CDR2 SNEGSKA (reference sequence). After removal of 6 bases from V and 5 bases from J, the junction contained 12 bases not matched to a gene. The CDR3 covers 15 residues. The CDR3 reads CSAKLPPGLAETQYF. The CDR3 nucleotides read TGCAGTGCCAAACTGCCCCCGGGACTAGCGGAGACCCAGTACTTC.

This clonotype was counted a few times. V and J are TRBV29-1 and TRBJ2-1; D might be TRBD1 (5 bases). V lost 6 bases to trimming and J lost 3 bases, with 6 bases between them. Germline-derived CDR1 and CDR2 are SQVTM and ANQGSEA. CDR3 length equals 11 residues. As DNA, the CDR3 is TGCAGCGTAACAGGCTACAATGAGCAGTTCTTC. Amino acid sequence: CSVTGYNEQFF.

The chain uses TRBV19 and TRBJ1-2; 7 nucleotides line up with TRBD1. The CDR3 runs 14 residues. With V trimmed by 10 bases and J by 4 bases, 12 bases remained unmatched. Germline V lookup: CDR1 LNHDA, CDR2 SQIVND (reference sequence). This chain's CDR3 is CATVNPGQSYGYTF. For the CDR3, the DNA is TGTGCCACCGTTAACCCGGGACAGTCCTATGGCTACACCTTC.

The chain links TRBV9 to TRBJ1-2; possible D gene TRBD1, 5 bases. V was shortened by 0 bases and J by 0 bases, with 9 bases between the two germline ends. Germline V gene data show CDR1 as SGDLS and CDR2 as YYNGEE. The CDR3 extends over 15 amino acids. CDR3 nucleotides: TGTGCCAGCAGCGTAGGAGCAGGGACTAACTATGGCTACACCTTC. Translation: CASSVGAGTNYGYTF. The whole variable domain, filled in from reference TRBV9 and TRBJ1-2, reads DSGVTQTPKHLITATGQRVTLRCSPRSGDLSVYWYQQSLDQGLQFLIQYYNGEERAKGNILERFSAQQFPDLHSELNLSSLELGDSALYFCASSVGAGTNYGYTFGSGTRLTVV.

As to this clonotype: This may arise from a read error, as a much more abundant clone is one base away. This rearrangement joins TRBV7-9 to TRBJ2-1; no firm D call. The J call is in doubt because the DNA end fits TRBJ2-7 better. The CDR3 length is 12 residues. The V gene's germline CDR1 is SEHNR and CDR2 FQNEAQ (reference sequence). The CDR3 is CASDPLAYEQYF. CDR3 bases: TGTGCCAGCGACCCCCTTGCCTATGAGCAGTACTTC.

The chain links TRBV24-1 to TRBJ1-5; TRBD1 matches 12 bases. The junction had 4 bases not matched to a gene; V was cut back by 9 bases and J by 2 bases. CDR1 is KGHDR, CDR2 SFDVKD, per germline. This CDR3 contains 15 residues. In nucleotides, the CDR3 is TGTGCCACCGGGGGACAGGGGGCGGGCAATCAGCCCCAGCATTTT. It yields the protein CATGGQGAGNQPQHF.

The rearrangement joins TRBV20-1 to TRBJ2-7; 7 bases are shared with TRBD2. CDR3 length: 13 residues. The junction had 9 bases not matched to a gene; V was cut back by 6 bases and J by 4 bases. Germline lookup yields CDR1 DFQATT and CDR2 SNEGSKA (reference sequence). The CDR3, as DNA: TGCAGTGCGGAGGTGGGAGCGGGGTACGAGCAGTACTTC. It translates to CSAEVGAGYEQYF.

Here the CDR3 reads CASSLSGGVRLVYQPQHF. The CDR3 DNA follows: TGTGCCAGCAGCCTAAGCGGGGGAGTTCGTTTAGTCTATCAGCCCCAGCATTTT. The chain joins TRBV6-1 to TRBJ1-5, with TRBD1 as a possible D gene (5 bases). Trimming cost V 6 bases and J 5 bases, with 26 bases left between them. CDR1 is MNHNS and CDR2 is SASEGT in the germline V gene. The CDR3 is 18 amino acids.

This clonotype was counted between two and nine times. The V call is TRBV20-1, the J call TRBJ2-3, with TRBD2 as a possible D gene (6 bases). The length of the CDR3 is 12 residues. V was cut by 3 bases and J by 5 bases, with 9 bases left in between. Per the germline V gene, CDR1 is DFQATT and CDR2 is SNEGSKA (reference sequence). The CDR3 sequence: CSASGEEDTQYF. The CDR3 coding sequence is TGCAGTGCTAGCGGGGAGGAAGATACGCAGTATTTT.

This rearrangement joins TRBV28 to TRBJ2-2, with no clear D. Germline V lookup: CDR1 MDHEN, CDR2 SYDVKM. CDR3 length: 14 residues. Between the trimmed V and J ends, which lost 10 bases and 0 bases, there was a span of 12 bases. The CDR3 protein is CATSGRANTGELFF. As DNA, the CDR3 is TGTGCCACCTCCGGGCGTGCGAACACCGGGGAGCTGTTTTTT. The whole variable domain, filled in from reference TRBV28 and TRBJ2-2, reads DVKVTQSSRYLVKRTGEKVFLECVQDMDHENMFWYRQDPGLGLRLIYFSYDVKMKEKGDIPEGYSVSREKKERFSLILESASTNQTSMYLCATSGRANTGELFFGEGSRLTVL.

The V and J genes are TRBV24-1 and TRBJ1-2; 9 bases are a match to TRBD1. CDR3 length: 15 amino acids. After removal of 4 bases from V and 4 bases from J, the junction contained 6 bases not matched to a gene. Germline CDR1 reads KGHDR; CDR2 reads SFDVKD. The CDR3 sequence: CATSDTGTGPYGYTF. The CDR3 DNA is TGTGCCACCAGTGACACAGGGACAGGGCCCTATGGCTACACCTTC.

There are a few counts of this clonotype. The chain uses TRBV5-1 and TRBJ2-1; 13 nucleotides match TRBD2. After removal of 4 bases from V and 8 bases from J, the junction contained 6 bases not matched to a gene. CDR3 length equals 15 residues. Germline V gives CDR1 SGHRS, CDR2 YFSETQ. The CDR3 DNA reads TGCGCCAGCAGCCTGCGGACTAGCGGGAGCTATGAGCAGTTCTTC. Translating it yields CASSLRTSGSYEQFF.

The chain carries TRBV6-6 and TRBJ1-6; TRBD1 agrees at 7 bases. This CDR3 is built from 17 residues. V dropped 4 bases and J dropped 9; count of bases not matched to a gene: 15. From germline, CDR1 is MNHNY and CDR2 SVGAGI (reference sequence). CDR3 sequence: CASSFNRRDSVGSPLHF. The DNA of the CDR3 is TGTGCCAGCAGTTTCAACCGACGGGACAGTGTCGGTTCACCCCTCCACTTT.

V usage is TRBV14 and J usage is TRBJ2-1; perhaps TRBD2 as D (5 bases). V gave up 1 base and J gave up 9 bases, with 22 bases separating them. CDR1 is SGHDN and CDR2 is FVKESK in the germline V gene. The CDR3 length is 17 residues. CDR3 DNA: TGTGCCAGCAGCCAAGGTAGTGCGTCTTTAATGGGGAGTGAGCAGTTCTTC. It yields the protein CASSQGSASLMGSEQFF.

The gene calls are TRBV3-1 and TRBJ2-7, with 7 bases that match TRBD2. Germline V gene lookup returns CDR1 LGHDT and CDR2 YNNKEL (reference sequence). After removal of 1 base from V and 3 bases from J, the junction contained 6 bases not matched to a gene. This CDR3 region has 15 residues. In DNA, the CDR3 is TGTGCCAGCAGCCAAGCGGGAGGTTCCTACTACGAGCAGTACTTC. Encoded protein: CASSQAGGSYYEQYF.

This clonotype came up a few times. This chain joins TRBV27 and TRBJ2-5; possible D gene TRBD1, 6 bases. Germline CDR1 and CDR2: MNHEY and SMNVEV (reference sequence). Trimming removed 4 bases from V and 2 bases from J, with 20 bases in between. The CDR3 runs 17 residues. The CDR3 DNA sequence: TGTGCCAGCAGTTCGCCGCGAAGCAGGGGAACTCAAGAGACCCAGTACTTC. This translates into CASSSPRSRGTQETQYF.

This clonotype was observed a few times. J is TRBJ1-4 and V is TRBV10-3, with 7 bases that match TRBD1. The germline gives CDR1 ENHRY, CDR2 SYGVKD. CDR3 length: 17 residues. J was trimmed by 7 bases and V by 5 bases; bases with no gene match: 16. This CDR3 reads CAISRFSPGQMGEKLFF. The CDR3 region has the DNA TGTGCCATCAGTCGTTTCTCGCCGGGACAGATGGGTGAAAAACTGTTTTTT.

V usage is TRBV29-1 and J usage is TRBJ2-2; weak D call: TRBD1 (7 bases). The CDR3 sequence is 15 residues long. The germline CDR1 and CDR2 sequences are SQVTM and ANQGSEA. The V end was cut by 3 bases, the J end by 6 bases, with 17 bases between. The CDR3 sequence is CSVDRQGGGPGELFF. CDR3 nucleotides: TGCAGCGTTGATAGACAGGGAGGAGGGCCCGGGGAGCTGTTTTTT.

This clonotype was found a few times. The CDR3 region has the DNA TGTGCCCTAGGGGTTGGGGGCTACGAGCAGTACTTC. Encoded protein: CALGVGGYEQYF. The chain recombines TRBV30 with TRBJ2-5, with D perhaps TRBD1 or TRBD2 (5 bases each). Matching the DNA end better, TRBJ2-7 makes the J call doubtful. The germline V gene encodes CDR1 GTSNPN and CDR2 SVGIG (reference sequence). The CDR3 is 12 residues long.

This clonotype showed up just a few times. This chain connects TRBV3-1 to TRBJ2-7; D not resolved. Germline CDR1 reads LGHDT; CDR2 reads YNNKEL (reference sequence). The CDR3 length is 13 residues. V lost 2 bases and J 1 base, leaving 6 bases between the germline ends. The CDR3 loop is CASSQIRSYEQYF. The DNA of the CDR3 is TGTGCCAGCAGCCAAATAAGGTCCTACGAGCAGTACTTC.

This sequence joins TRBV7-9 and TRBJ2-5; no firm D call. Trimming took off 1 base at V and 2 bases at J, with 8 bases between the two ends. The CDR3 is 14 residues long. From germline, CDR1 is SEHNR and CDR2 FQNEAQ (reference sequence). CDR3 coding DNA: TGTGCCAGCAGCTTAGACTTACAGCAAGAGACCCAGTACTTC. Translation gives CASSLDLQQETQYF.

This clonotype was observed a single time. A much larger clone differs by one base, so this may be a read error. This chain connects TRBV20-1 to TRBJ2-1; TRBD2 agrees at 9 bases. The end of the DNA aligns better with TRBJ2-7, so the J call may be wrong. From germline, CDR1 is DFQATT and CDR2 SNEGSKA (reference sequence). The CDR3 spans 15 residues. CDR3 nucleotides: TGCAGTGCTGGGGTTGAGACTAGCGGAAACAATGAGCAGTACTTC. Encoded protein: CSAGVETSGNNEQYF.

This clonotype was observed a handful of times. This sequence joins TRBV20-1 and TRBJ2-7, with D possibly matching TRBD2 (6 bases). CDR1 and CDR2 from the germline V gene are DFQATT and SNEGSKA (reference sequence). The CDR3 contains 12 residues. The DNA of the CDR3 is TGCAGAGATACTAGCAAGACCTACGAGCAGTACTTC. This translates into CRDTSKTYEQYF.